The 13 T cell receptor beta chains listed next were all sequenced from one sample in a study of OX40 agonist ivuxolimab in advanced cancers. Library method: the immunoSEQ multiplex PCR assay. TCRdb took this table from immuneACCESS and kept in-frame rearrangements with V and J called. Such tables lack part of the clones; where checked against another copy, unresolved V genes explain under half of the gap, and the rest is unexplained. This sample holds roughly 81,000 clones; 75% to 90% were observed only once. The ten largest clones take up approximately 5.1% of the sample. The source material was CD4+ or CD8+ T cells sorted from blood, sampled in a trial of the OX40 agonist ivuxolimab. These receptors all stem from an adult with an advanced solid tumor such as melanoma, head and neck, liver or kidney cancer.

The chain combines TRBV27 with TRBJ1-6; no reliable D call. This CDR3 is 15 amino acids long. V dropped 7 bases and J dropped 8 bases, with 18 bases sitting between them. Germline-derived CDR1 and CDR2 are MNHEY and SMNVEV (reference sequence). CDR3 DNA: TGTGCCAGCACCCCTGCTTGGCTGGCGGATTCACCCCTCCACTTT. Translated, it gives CASTPAWLADSPLHF.

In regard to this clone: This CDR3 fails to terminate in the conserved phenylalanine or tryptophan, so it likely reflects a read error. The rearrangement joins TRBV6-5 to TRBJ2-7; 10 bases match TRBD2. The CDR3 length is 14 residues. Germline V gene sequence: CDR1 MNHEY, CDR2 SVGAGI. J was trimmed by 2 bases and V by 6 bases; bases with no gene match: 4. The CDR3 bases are TGTGCCAGCAGCCCCCTAGCGGGGGCCTACGAGCAGTACCTC. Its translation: CASSPLAGAYEQYL.

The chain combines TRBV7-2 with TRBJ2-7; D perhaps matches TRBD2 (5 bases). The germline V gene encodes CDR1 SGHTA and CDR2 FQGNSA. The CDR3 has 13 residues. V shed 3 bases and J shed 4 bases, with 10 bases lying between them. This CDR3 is CASSFGRGYEQYF. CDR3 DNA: TGTGCCAGCAGCTTCGGCCGAGGGTACGAGCAGTACTTC.

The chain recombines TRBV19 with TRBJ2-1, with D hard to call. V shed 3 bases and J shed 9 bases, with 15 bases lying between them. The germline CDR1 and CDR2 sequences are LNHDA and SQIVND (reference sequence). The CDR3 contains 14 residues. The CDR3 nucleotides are TGTGCCAGTAGTATTAGGGCCCCTCGAGGTGAGCAGTTCTTC. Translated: CASSIRAPRGEQFF. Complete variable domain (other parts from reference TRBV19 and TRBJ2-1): DGGITQSPKYLFRKEGQNVTLSCEQNLNHDAMYWYRQDPGQGLRLIYYSQIVNDFQKGDIAEGYSVSREKKESFPLTVTSAQKNPTAFYLCASSIRAPRGEQFFGPGTRLTVL.

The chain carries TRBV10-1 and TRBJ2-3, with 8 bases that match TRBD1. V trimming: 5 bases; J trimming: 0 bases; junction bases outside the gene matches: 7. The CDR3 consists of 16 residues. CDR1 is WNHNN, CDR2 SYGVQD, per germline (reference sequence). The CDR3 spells CASSPGQGASTDTQYF. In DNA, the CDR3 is TGCGCCAGCAGTCCCGGACAGGGAGCCAGCACAGATACGCAGTATTTT.

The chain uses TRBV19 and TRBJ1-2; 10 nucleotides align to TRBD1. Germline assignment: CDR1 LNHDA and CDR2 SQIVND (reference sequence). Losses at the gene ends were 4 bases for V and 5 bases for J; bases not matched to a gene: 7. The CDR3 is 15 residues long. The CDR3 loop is CASSTRQGARYGYTF. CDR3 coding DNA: TGTGCCAGTAGTACCCGACAGGGGGCGCGGTATGGCTACACCTTC.

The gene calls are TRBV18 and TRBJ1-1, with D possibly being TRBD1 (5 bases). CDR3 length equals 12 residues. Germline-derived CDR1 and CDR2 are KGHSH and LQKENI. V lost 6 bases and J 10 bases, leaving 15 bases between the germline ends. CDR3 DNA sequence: TGTGCCAGCTCCGGGACCTCCTATGGAGCTTTCTTT. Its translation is CASSGTSYGAFF.

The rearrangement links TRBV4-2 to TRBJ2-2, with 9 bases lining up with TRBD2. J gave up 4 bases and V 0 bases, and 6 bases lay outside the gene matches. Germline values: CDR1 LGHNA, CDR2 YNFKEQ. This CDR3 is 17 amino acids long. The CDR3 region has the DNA TGTGCCAGCAGCCAAGAGGCTAGCGGGGATGTCACCGGGGAGCTGTTTTTT. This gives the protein CASSQEASGDVTGELFF.

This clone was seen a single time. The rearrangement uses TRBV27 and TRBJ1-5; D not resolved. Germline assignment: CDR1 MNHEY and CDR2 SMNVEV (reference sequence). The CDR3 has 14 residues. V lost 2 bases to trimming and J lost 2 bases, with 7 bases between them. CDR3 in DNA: TGTGCCAGCAGTTTACGGGTGGGCAATCAGCCCCAGCATTTT. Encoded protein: CASSLRVGNQPQHF.

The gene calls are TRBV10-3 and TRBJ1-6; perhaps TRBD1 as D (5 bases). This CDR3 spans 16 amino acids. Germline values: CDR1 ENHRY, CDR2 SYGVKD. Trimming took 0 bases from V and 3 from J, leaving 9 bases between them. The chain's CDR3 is CAISESGVNYNSPLHF. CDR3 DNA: TGTGCCATCAGTGAGTCAGGGGTAAACTATAATTCACCCCTCCACTTT.

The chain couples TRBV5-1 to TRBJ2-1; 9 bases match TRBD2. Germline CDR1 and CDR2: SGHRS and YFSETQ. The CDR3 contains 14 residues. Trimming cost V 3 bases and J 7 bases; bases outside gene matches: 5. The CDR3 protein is CASSWGTSNNEQFF. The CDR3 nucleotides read TGCGCCAGCAGCTGGGGGACTAGCAATAATGAGCAGTTCTTC.

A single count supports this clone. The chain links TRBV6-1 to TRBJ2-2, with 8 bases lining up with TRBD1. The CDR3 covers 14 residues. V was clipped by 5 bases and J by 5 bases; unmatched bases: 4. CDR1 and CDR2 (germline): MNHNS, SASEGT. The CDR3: CASSQGAQTGELFF. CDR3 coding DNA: TGTGCCAGCAGTCAGGGGGCGCAGACCGGGGAGCTGTTTTTT.

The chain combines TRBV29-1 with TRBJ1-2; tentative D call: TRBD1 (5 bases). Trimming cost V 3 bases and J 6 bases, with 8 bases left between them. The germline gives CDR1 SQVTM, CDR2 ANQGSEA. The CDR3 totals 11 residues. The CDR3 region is CSVEAGNGYTF. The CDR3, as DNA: TGCAGCGTTGAGGCAGGGAATGGCTACACCTTC.